This TCR beta chain was sequenced during a study of T cell responses to AZD1222 COVID-19 vaccine. Points from the study as a whole: Researchers took repertoire samples only after the peak T cell response had come. The study found Spike-specific TCR breadth and depth rose after two AZD1222 doses. Only a handful of people who got AZD1222 tested seropositive at baseline. Among the donors, most were white British and more were female, and clonal diversity was possibly underestimated.

This clone was observed a handful of times. The antigen is undetermined. CDR3 length: 13 residues. The V and J ends lost 5 bases and 4 bases respectively, with 11 bases between them. Some clones are missing from TCRdb's copy, which holds only in-frame ones; the method was immunoSEQ multiplex PCR. This table holds 130,000 to 150,000 clones, over 75% found once. The chain employs TRBV12-3 or TRBV12-4 and TRBJ1-2; tentative D call: TRBD1 (5 bases). This specimen was peripheral blood, taken on day 0 of AZD1222 vaccination. The TCR sequence derives from an adult in good health. CDR3 sequence (DNA): TGTGCCAGCAGTGCGGGGGGAGTCTATGGCTACACCTTC. Its protein product is CASSAGGVYGYTF.